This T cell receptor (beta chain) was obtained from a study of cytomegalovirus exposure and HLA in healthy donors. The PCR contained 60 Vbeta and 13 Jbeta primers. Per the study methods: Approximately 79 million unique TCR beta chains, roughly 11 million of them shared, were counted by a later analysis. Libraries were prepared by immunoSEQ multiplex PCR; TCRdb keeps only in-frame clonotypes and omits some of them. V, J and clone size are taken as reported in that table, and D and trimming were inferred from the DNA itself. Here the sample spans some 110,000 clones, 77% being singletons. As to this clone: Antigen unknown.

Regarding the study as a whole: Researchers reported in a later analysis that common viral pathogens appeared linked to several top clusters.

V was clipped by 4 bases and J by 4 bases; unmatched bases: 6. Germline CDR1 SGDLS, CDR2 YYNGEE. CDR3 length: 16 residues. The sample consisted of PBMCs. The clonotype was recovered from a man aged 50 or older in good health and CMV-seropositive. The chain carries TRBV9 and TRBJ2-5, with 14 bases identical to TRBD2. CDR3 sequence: CASSTGLAGGGETQYF. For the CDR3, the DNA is TGTGCCAGCAGCACAGGACTAGCGGGAGGTGGAGAGACCCAGTACTTC.